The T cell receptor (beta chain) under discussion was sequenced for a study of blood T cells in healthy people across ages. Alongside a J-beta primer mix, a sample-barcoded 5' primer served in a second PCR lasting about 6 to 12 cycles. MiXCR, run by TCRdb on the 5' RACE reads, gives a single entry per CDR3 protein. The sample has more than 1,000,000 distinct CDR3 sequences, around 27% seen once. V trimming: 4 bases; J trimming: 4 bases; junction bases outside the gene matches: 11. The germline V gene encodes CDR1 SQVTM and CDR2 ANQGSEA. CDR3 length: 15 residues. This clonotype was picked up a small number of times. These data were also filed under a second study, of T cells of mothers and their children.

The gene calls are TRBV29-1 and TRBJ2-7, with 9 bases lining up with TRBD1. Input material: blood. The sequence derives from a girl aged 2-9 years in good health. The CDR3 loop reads CSVVPLEQGAYEQYF. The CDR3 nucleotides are TGCAGCGTTGTCCCCCTAGAACAGGGGGCGTACGAGCAGTACTTC.